The next 32 T cell receptor beta chains were all read from a single sample in a study of CD4 T cells in relation to SARS-CoV-2 and coronaviruses. These receptors lack a known antigen. Only in-frame clones appear in the TCRdb table, and some are missing; sequencing was by immunoSEQ multiplex PCR. The data hold about 38,000 clones, with 77% observed a single time. Sequenced input: memory CD4+ T cells from PBMCs, cultured in vitro. These receptors all come from an adult with COVID-19.

The gene calls are TRBV7-2 and TRBJ2-1; D is unclear. Between the trimmed V and J ends, which lost 0 bases and 0 bases, there was a span of 6 bases. The length of the CDR3 is 15 residues. Germline V gives CDR1 SGHTA, CDR2 FQGNSA. CDR3: CASSLAVSSYNEQFF. CDR3 coding DNA: TGTGCCAGCAGCTTAGCGGTCAGCTCCTACAATGAGCAGTTCTTC.

The rearrangement links TRBV4-1 to TRBJ2-5; 12 positions agree with TRBD2. The V segment lost 1 base and the J segment 2 bases; nucleotides outside the gene matches: 8. CDR1 and CDR2 from the germline V gene are MGHRA and YSYEKL. CDR3 size: 18 residues. The CDR3 region is CASSQGRSLAGGQETQYF. In DNA, the CDR3 is TGCGCCAGCAGCCAAGGTCGGTCCCTAGCGGGAGGGCAAGAGACCCAGTACTTC.

This chain connects TRBV7-8 to TRBJ2-3; no definite D call. The CDR3 loop spans 13 amino acids. V was cut by 5 bases and J by 4 bases, with 10 bases left in between. Germline CDR1 SGHVS, CDR2 FQNEAQ. The CDR3 DNA reads TGTGCCAGCAGCCCCCCCAAAGCAGATACGCAGTATTTT. It specifies CASSPPKADTQYF.

The sample holds a few counts of this clone. The V and J genes are TRBV15 and TRBJ2-3; D unclear. The germline V gene has CDR1 LNHNV and CDR2 YYDKDF (reference sequence). CDR3 length equals 15 residues. The ends were cut back, 2 bases at V and 2 bases at J, with 11 bases in the middle. CDR3 protein: CATSRTRSPTDTQYF. CDR3 nucleotides: TGTGCCACCAGCAGAACTCGTTCCCCCACAGATACGCAGTATTTT.

V usage is TRBV6-5 and J usage is TRBJ1-2; TRBD1 is a possible D gene (5 bases). V was cut by 6 bases and J by 3 bases, with 11 bases left in between. Germline loops: CDR1 MNHEY, CDR2 SVGAGI. The CDR3 contains 13 residues. The CDR3 nucleotides read TGTGCCAGCAGAAACAGGCAGGACTATGGCTACACCTTC. Protein product: CASRNRQDYGYTF.

This clone was seen only a few times. J is TRBJ2-1 and V is TRBV5-1; maybe TRBD2 (5 bases). The ends were cut back, 4 bases at V and 5 bases at J, with 16 bases in the middle. This CDR3 comprises 15 residues. The germline V gene has CDR1 SGHRS and CDR2 YFSETQ. As DNA, the CDR3 is TGCGCCAGCAGCCCAGGCGGTACAGCGGACAATGAGCAGTTCTTC. Amino acids: CASSPGGTADNEQFF.

This chain links TRBV20-1 with TRBJ2-1; 9 bases agree with TRBD2. Germline CDR1 and CDR2: DFQATT and SNEGSKA (reference sequence). CDR3 length: 16 residues. The V and J ends lost 3 bases and 4 bases, in that order; junction bases with no gene match: 10. The DNA for the CDR3 is TGCAGTGCTAGTCGCCGTGTGCGGGGGGGGTACAATGAGCAGTTCTTC. Its translation: CSASRRVRGGYNEQFF.

This sequence joins TRBV5-1 and TRBJ2-3; no firm D call. The V gene's germline CDR1 is SGHRS and CDR2 YFSETQ. The V end was cut by 4 bases, the J end by 0 bases, with 9 bases between. The CDR3 consists of 14 residues. CDR3 residues: CASSIPDSTDTQYF. CDR3 in DNA: TGCGCCAGCAGCATTCCGGATAGCACAGATACGCAGTATTTT.

The chain combines TRBV5-1 with TRBJ2-7; D perhaps matches TRBD2 (6 bases). V was trimmed by 2 bases and J by 7 bases, leaving 16 bases between them. CDR3 length: 14 amino acids. Germline loops: CDR1 SGHRS, CDR2 YFSETQ. The CDR3 sequence is CASSFHGGASEQYF. The CDR3 nucleotides are TGCGCCAGCAGCTTTCACGGAGGGGCGTCTGAGCAGTACTTC.

DNA for the CDR3: TGCAGCGTTCGGACTAGCGGTGCAGATACGCAGTATTTT. As protein: CSVRTSGADTQYF. The chain employs TRBV29-1 and TRBJ2-3; 10 bases fit TRBD2. Germline V gene lookup returns CDR1 SQVTM and CDR2 ANQGSEA. The CDR3 has 13 residues. Trimming removed 5 bases from V and 4 bases from J; junction bases left unmatched: 3.

The chain recombines TRBV7-3 with TRBJ2-7, with D possibly being TRBD1 or TRBD2 (5 bases each). This CDR3 is 15 amino acids long. The V end was cut by 5 bases, the J end by 0 bases, with 14 bases between. The germline V gene has CDR1 SGHTA and CDR2 FQGTGA. For the CDR3, the DNA is TGTGCCAGCAGCCCAGGGCAAGCGGCCTCCTACGAGCAGTACTTC. Protein: CASSPGQAASYEQYF.

This chain uses TRBV4-1 with TRBJ2-1; D may be TRBD2 (6 bases). The length of the CDR3 is 16 residues. V was pared by 1 base and J by 3 bases, with 13 bases between. Germline V gene data show CDR1 as MGHRA and CDR2 as YSYEKL. This CDR3 reads CASSQGRELVYNEQFF. The CDR3 DNA reads TGCGCCAGCAGCCAAGGGAGGGAACTTGTCTACAATGAGCAGTTCTTC.

This sequence joins TRBV20-1 and TRBJ2-5, with D hard to call. The CDR3 sequence is 12 residues long. CDR1 is DFQATT, CDR2 SNEGSKA, per germline (reference sequence). Trimming left V 3 bases short and J 0 bases short, with 5 bases between. CDR3 DNA: TGCAGTGCTAGTGTTTACCAAGAGACCCAGTACTTC. As protein: CSASVYQETQYF.

A single count supports this clone. J is TRBJ2-3 and V is TRBV5-6; 10 bases agree with TRBD2. Germline assignment: CDR1 SGHDT and CDR2 YYEEEE. The CDR3 contains 17 residues. J gave up 2 bases and V 3 bases, and 9 bases lay outside the gene matches. The CDR3 DNA follows: TGTGCCAGCAGCTCCAGCGGGGGGGGGATTATCACAGATACGCAGTATTTT. Translated: CASSSSGGGIITDTQYF.

This sequence joins TRBV7-9 and TRBJ2-3, with D unclear. The CDR3 has 12 amino acids. The germline V and J ends were trimmed by 0 bases and 4 bases, with 2 bases remaining between them. Germline V gene lookup returns CDR1 SEHNR and CDR2 FQNEAQ (reference sequence). The CDR3 spells CASSLASDTQYF. The CDR3 DNA reads as TGTGCCAGCAGCTTAGCCTCAGATACGCAGTATTTT.

The V call is TRBV6-2 or TRBV6-3, the J call TRBJ2-5; D is ambiguous. The germline gives CDR1 MNHEY, CDR2 SVGEGT. V dropped 4 bases and J dropped 3 bases, with 18 bases sitting between them. This CDR3 comprises 16 residues. Here the CDR3 reads CASSFGPEKTEETQYF. For the CDR3, the DNA is TGTGCCAGCAGTTTTGGGCCAGAGAAAACCGAAGAGACCCAGTACTTC.

This clone was observed a few times. The rearrangement joins TRBV30 to TRBJ2-7; no definite D call. This CDR3 contains 12 residues. Germline V gene lookup returns CDR1 GTSNPN and CDR2 SVGIG (reference sequence). V lost 2 bases and J 2 bases, leaving 7 bases between the germline ends. The CDR3 region has the DNA TGTGCCTGGAGTCGTCTAACCTACGAGCAGTACTTC. Translation gives CAWSRLTYEQYF.

The CDR3 is CASSFPLREQYF. DNA for the CDR3: TGTGCCAGCAGTTTCCCTCTGAGGGAGCAGTACTTC. V usage is TRBV27 and J usage is TRBJ2-7; D remains unclear. Germline-derived CDR1 and CDR2 are MNHEY and SMNVEV (reference sequence). Trimming left V 3 bases short and J 7 bases short, with 10 bases between. This CDR3 spans 12 amino acids.

J is TRBJ1-1 and V is TRBV5-4; D possibly corresponds to TRBD1 (5 bases). In germline, CDR1 is SGHNT, CDR2 YYREEE (reference sequence). The CDR3 loop spans 14 amino acids. V lost 6 bases and J lost 6, with 18 bases in between. CDR3 DNA sequence: TGTGCCAGCAAGGGGCGCGACGTAGTAGCTGAAGCTTTCTTT. As protein: CASKGRDVVAEAFF.

The J gene is TRBJ1-3, the V gene TRBV11-2; maybe TRBD1 (6 bases). This CDR3 is 16 amino acids long. Per germline, CDR1 SGHAT and CDR2 FQNNGV. Trimming took off 5 bases at V and 0 bases at J, with 14 bases between the two ends. The CDR3 DNA reads TGTGCCAGCAGCGCAAGACAGGTTCGCTCTGGAAACACCATATATTTT. It codes for CASSARQVRSGNTIYF.

The table lists this clone with a few counts. Other DNA sequences of this sample code for an identical CDR3. The chain links TRBV3-1 (or the pseudogene TRBV3-2) to TRBJ1-1, with D possibly TRBD1 on 6 matching bases. CDR1 and CDR2 from the germline V gene are LGHDT and YNNKEL (reference sequence). V lost 1 base and J lost 1, with 7 bases in between. CDR3 length: 14 residues. This chain's CDR3 is CASSQVGGNTEAFF. The CDR3 region has the DNA TGTGCCAGCAGCCAAGTAGGGGGGAACACTGAAGCTTTCTTT.

The rearrangement joins TRBV5-4 to TRBJ2-5; the match to TRBD2 covers 9 bases. Trimming removed 3 bases from V and 3 bases from J; junction bases left unmatched: 3. CDR3 size: 14 residues. The germline V gene has CDR1 SGHNT and CDR2 YYREEE (reference sequence). In DNA, the CDR3 is TGTGCCAGCAGCTCAGCTAGCGGGAAAGAGACCCAGTACTTC. It yields the protein CASSSASGKETQYF.

CDR3 amino acids: CASRIQDRSGSPLHF. The CDR3 DNA follows: TGTGCCAGTAGAATCCAGGACAGGAGTGGTTCACCCCTCCACTTT. The V gene is TRBV19, the J gene TRBJ1-6; TRBD1 aligns across 7 bases. V shed 6 bases and J 9 bases; nucleotides not matched to a gene: 11. Looked up from germline, CDR1 is LNHDA and CDR2 is SQIVND (reference sequence). This CDR3 is 15 amino acids long.

V is TRBV28 and J is TRBJ1-3; possible D gene TRBD1, 5 bases. Per the germline V gene, CDR1 is MDHEN and CDR2 is SYDVKM. Between the trimmed V and J ends, which lost 2 bases and 0 bases, there was a span of 20 bases. The CDR3 loop spans 19 amino acids. CDR3 loop: CASSLRQGEADDSGNTIYF. The CDR3 bases are TGTGCCAGCAGTTTACGGCAGGGAGAGGCTGACGACTCTGGAAACACCATATATTTT. The whole variable domain, remainder taken from reference TRBV28 and TRBJ1-3, is DVKVTQSSRYLVKRTGEKVFLECVQDMDHENMFWYRQDPGLGLRLIYFSYDVKMKEKGDIPEGYSVSREKKERFSLILESASTNQTSMYLCASSLRQGEADDSGNTIYFGEGSWLTVV.

The rearrangement uses TRBV9 and TRBJ2-7, with TRBD2 matching 10 bases. Germline trimming cut 4 bases from V and 1 base from J; bases unmatched to any gene: 8. Germline CDR1 is SGDLS and CDR2 is YYNGEE. The CDR3 has 16 residues. CDR3 sequence: CASSPGAGGGSYEQYF. The CDR3 bases are TGTGCCAGCAGCCCAGGAGCGGGAGGGGGTTCCTACGAGCAGTACTTC.

This chain links TRBV4-1 with TRBJ2-3; D not certain. V gave up 0 bases and J gave up 0 bases, with 13 bases separating them. CDR3 size: 17 residues. CDR1 and CDR2 (germline): MGHRA, YSYEKL. This CDR3 is CASSQEGGLTSTDTQYF. The CDR3 DNA reads as TGCGCCAGCAGCCAAGAAGGTGGCTTAACTAGCACAGATACGCAGTATTTT.

The chain combines TRBV23-1 with TRBJ2-2; no definite D call. TRBV23-1 is an ORF, and what it does is uncertain. The CDR3 consists of 15 residues. V was cut by 7 bases and J by 4 bases, with 16 bases left in between. This CDR3 is CASTWPFCGTGELFF. CDR3 DNA sequence: TGCGCCAGCACTTGGCCCTTTTGTGGCACCGGGGAGCTGTTTTTT.

This clone was recorded only once. The chain combines TRBV10-1 with TRBJ2-1, with 7 bases matching TRBD2. Germline CDR1 and CDR2: WNHNN and SYGVQD (reference sequence). The CDR3 has 15 residues. Trimming cost V 3 bases and J 8 bases; bases outside gene matches: 10. The CDR3 coding sequence is TGCGCCAGCAGTGATACTTCGGGAGGTATCGATGAGCAGTTCTTC. Encoded protein: CASSDTSGGIDEQFF.

The chain has TRBV30 and TRBJ1-5; D call uncertain. V lost 2 bases, J lost 0 bases, and 5 bases lay in between. CDR3 length equals 13 residues. CDR1 and CDR2 from the germline V gene are GTSNPN and SVGIG (reference sequence). CDR3 amino acids: CAWSTDSNQPQHF. In nucleotides, the CDR3 is TGTGCCTGGAGTACCGATAGCAATCAGCCCCAGCATTTT.

This clone was recorded a few times. The chain carries TRBV20-1 and TRBJ2-1; D not certain. Deletions cut 2 bases from V and 3 bases from J, with 2 bases between. Germline V CDR1 and CDR2: DFQATT, SNEGSKA (reference sequence). CDR3 length equals 11 residues. CDR3 nucleotide sequence: TGCAGTGCTAGAAACTACAATGAGCAGTTCTTC. Translating it yields CSARNYNEQFF.

This chain uses TRBV28 with TRBJ1-1; TRBD1 is a possible D gene (5 bases). CDR3 length: 14 residues. The V gene lost 6 bases and the J gene lost 0 bases, with 11 bases spanning the gap. CDR1 MDHEN and CDR2 SYDVKM come from the germline V gene. The CDR3 loop is CASRGGTLNTEAFF. The CDR3 DNA reads as TGTGCCAGCAGGGGGGGGACCCTGAACACTGAAGCTTTCTTT.

The chain is built from TRBV28 and TRBJ2-1; TRBD2 matches 13 bases. The V gene end was trimmed by 10 bases and the J gene end by 3 bases; junction bases not matched to a gene: 18. CDR1 and CDR2 from the germline V gene are MDHEN and SYDVKM. The CDR3 runs to 19 residues. In DNA form, the CDR3 reads TGTGCCACCAGGGGTCCAACTAGCGGGAGGGCCCTAATCTACAATGAGCAGTTCTTC. It encodes CATRGPTSGRALIYNEQFF.